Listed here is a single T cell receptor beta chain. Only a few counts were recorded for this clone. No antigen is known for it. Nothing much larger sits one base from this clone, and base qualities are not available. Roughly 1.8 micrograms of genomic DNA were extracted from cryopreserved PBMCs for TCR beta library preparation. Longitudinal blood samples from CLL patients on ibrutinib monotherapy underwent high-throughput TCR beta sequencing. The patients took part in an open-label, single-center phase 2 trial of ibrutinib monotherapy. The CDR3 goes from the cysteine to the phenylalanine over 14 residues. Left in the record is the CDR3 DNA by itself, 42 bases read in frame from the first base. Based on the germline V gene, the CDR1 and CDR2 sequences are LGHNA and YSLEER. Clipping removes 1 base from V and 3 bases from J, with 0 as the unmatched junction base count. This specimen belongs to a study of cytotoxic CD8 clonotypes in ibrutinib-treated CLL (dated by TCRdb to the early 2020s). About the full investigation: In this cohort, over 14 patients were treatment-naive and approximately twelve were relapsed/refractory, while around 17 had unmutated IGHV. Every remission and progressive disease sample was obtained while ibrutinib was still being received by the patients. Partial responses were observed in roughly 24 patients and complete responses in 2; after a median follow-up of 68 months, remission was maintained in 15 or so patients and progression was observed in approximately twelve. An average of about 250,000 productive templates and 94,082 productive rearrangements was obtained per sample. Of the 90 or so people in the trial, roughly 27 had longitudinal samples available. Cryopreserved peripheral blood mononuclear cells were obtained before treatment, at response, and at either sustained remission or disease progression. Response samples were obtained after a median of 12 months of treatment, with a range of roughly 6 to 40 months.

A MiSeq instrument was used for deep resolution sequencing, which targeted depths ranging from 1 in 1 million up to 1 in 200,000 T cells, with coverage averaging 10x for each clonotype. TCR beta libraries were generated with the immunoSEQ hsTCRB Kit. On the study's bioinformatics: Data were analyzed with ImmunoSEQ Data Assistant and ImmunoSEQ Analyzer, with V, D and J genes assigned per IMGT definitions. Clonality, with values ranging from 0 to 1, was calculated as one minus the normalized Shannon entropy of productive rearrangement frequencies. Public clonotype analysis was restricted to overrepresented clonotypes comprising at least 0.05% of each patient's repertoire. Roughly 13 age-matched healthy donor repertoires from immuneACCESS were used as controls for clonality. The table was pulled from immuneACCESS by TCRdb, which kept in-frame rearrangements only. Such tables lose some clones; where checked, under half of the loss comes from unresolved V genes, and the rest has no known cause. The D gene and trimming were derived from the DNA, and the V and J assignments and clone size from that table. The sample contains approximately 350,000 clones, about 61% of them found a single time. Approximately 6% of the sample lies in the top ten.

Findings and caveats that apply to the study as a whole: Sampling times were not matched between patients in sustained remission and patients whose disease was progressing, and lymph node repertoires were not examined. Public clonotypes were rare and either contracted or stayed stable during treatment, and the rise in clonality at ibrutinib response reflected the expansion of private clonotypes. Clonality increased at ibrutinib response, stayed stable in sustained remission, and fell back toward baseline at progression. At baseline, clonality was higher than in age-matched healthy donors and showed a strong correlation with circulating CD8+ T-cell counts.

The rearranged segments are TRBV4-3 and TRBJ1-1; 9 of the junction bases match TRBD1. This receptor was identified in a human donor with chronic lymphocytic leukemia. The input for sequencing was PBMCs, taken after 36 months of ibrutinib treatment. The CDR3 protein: CASSQGTGDTEAFF. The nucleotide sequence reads TGCGCCAGCAGCCAAGGGACAGGGGACACTGAAGCTTTCTTT.